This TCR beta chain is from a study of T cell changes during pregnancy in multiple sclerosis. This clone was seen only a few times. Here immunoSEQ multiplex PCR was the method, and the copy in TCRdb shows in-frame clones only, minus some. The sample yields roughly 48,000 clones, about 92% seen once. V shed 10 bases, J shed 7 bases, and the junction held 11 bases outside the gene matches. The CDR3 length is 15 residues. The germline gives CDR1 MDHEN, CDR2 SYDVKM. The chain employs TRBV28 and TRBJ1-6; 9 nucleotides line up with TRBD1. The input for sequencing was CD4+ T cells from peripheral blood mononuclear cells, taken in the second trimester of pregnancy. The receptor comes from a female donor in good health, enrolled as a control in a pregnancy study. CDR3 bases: TGTGCCACCACTACAGGGGGCGACCTAAATTCACCCCTCCACTTT. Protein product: CATTTGGDLNSPLHF.